Listed here are 2 T cell receptor beta chains from one sample, sequenced in a study of T cell changes during pregnancy in multiple sclerosis. Generated by immunoSEQ multiplex PCR, the TCRdb table keeps only in-frame clones and is missing some. The table shows around 63,000 clones, with roughly 90% occurring only once. Sequences were derived from peripheral blood, sampled in the third trimester of pregnancy. Every receptor here comes from a female donor in good health, enrolled as a control in a pregnancy study.

This chain joins TRBV7-8 and TRBJ1-1, with TRBD1 as a possible D gene (6 bases). Trimming took off 2 bases at V and 4 bases at J, with 11 bases between the two ends. CDR1 and CDR2 (germline): SGHVS, FQNEAQ. The CDR3 runs 14 residues. CDR3 loop: CASSLMPGVTEAFF. The DNA for the CDR3 is TGTGCCAGCAGCTTAATGCCAGGGGTCACTGAAGCTTTCTTT.

This clone was seen more than once but under ten times. Different DNA sequences within this sample yield the same CDR3. The CDR3 sequence is CASSQVGGTEAFF. CDR3 sequence (DNA): TGCGCCAGCAGCCAAGTAGGGGGCACTGAAGCTTTCTTT. The V and J genes are TRBV4-3 and TRBJ1-1, with a weak D call TRBD1 (6 bases). Germline V gene lookup returns CDR1 LGHNA and CDR2 YSLEER. The V and J ends lost 1 base and 4 bases respectively, with 7 bases between them. The CDR3 length is 13 residues.